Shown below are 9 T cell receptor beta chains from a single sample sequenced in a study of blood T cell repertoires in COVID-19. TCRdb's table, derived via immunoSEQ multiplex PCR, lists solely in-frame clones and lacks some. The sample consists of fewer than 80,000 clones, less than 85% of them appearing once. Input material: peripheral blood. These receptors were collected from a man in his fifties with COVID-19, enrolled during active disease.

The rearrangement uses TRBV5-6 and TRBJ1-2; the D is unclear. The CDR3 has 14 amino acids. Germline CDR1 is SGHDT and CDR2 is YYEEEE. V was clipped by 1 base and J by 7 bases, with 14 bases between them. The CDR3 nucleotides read TGTGCCAGCAGCTTGAGTGCGTTAACTCGTGGCTACACCTTC. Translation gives CASSLSALTRGYTF.

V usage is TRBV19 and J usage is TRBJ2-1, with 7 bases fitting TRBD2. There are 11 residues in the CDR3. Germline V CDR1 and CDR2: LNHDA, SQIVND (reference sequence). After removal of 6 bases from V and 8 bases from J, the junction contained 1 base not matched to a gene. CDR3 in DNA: TGTGCCAGTAGACGGGGGGATGAGCAGTTCTTC. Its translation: CASRRGDEQFF. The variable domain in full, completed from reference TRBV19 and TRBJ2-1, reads DGGITQSPKYLFRKEGQNVTLSCEQNLNHDAMYWYRQDPGQGLRLIYYSQIVNDFQKGDIAEGYSVSREKKESFPLTVTSAQKNPTAFYLCASRRGDEQFFGPGTRLTVL.

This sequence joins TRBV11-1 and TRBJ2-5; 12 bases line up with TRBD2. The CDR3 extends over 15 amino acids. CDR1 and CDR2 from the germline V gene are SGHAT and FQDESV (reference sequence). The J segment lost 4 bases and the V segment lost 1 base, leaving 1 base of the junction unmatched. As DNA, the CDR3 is TGTGCCAGCAGCTTAGAACTAGCGGGGGGAGAGACCCAGTACTTC. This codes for CASSLELAGGETQYF.

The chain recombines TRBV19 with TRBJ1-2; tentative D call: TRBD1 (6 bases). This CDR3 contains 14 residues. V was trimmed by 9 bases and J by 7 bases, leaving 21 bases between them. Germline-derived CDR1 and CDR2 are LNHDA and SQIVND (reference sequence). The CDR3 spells CASGTRGAVRGYTF. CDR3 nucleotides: TGTGCCAGCGGGACCAGGGGTGCGGTGCGTGGCTACACCTTC.

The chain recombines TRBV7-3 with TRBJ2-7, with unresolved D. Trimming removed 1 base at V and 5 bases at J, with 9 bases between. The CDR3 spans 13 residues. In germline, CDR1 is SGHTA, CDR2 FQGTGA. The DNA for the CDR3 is TGTGCCAGCAGCTTAAGCCTTTCGGACGAGCAGTACTTC. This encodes CASSLSLSDEQYF. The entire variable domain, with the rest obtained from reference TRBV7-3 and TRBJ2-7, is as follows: GAGVSQTPSNKVTEKGKYVELRCDPISGHTALYWYRQSLGQGPEFLIYFQGTGAADDSGLPNDRFFAVRPEGSVSTLKIQRTERGDSAVYLCASSLSLSDEQYFGPGTRLTVT.

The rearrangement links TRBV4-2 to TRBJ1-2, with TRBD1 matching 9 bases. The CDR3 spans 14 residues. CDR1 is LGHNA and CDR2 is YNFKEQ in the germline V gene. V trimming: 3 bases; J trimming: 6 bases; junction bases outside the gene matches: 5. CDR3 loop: CASSHWTGENGYTF. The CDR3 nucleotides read TGTGCCAGCAGCCACTGGACAGGGGAAAATGGCTACACCTTC.

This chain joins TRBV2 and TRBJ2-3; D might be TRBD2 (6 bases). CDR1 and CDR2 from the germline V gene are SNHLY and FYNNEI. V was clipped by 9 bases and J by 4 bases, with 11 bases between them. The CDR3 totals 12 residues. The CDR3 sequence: CASAPGADTQYF. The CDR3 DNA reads TGTGCCAGTGCCCCGGGGGCAGATACGCAGTATTTT. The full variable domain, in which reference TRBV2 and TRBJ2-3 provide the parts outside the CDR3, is EPEVTQTPSHQVTQMGQEVILRCVPISNHLYFYWYRQILGQKVEFLVSFYNNEISEKSEIFDDQFSVERPDGSNFTLKIRSTKLEDSAMYFCASAPGADTQYFGPGTRLTVL.

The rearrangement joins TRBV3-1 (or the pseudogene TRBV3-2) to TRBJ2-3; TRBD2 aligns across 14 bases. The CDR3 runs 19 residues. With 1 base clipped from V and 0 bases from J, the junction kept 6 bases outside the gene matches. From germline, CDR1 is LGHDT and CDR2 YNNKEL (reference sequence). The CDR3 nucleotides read TGTGCCAGCAGCCAAGGGACTAGCGGGGGGACACTCAGCACAGATACGCAGTATTTT. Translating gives CASSQGTSGGTLSTDTQYF.

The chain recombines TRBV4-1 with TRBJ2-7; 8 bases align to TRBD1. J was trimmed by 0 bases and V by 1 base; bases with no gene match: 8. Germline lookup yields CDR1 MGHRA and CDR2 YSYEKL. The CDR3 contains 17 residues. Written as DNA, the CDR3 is TGCGCCAGCAGCCAAGGACAGGGGCTAGAGAGCTCCTACGAGCAGTACTTC. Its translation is CASSQGQGLESSYEQYF.